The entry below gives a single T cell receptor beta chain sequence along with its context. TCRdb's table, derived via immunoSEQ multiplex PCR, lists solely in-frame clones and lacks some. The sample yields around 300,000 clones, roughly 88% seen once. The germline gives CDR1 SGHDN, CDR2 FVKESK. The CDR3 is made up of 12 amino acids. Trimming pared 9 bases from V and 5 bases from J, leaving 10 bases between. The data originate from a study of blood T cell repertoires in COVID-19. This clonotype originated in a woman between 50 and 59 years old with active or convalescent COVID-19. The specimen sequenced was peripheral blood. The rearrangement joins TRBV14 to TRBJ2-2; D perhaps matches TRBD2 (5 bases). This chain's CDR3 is CASQRVTGELFF. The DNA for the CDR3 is TGTGCCAGTCAGAGGGTGACCGGGGAGCTGTTTTTT.